These 25 T cell receptor beta chains share one sample of origin, sequenced in a study of cytomegalovirus exposure and HLA in healthy donors. A multiplex PCR was run with 60 Vbeta primers and 13 Jbeta primers. TCRdb's copy holds only in-frame clones and misses some; the assay was immunoSEQ multiplex PCR. Of 95,000 to 110,000 clones listed, under 85% were seen once; the top ten hold under 4.5%. Sequenced: PBMCs. These receptors were collected from a man in his fifties in good health and CMV-seropositive.

V gene TRBV18 combines with J gene TRBJ1-5; D might be TRBD1 (6 bases). Germline V gene data show CDR1 as KGHSH and CDR2 as LQKENI. This CDR3 contains 13 residues. V lost 3 bases, J lost 7 bases, and 10 bases lay in between. In DNA form, the CDR3 reads TGTGCCAGCTCACCGGGAGGGACACAGCCCCAGCATTTT. It codes for CASSPGGTQPQHF.

The CDR3 loop is CASTGGRSNQPQHF. In DNA, the CDR3 is TGTGCCAGCACCGGGGGGCGGAGCAATCAGCCCCAGCATTTT. This sequence joins TRBV6-6 and TRBJ1-5; perhaps TRBD1 as D (6 bases). Trimming removed 7 bases from V and 1 base from J, with 11 bases in between. The CDR3 totals 14 residues. The germline V gene has CDR1 MNHNY and CDR2 SVGAGI (reference sequence).

The count of this clone is one. This chain uses TRBV28 with TRBJ2-1, with a weak D call TRBD2 (6 bases). The CDR3 consists of 15 residues. Germline lookup yields CDR1 MDHEN and CDR2 SYDVKM. V was clipped by 0 bases and J by 5 bases, with 11 bases between them. The CDR3 here is CASSLWEGRDNEQFF. The CDR3 DNA sequence: TGTGCCAGCAGTTTATGGGAGGGACGAGACAATGAGCAGTTCTTC.

The count of this clone is one. The rearrangement joins TRBV7-3 to TRBJ2-1; unclear D gene. Per the germline V gene, CDR1 is SGHTA and CDR2 is FQGTGA. This CDR3 has 13 amino acids. Deletions cut 5 bases from V and 6 bases from J, with 11 bases between. CDR3 in amino acids: CASSQLPGNEQFF. The CDR3 region has the DNA TGTGCCAGCAGCCAACTCCCAGGCAATGAGCAGTTCTTC. Full variable domain (missing parts from reference TRBV7-3 and TRBJ2-1): GAGVSQTPSNKVTEKGKYVELRCDPISGHTALYWYRQSLGQGPEFLIYFQGTGAADDSGLPNDRFFAVRPEGSVSTLKIQRTERGDSAVYLCASSQLPGNEQFFGPGTRLTVL.

J is TRBJ1-2 and V is TRBV19; the D gene is possibly TRBD1 (6 bases). The CDR3 has 14 amino acids. The germline CDR1 and CDR2 sequences are LNHDA and SQIVND (reference sequence). Between the trimmed V and J ends, which lost 6 bases and 8 bases, there was a span of 19 bases. CDR3 sequence: CASSTETGLWGYTF. For the CDR3, the DNA is TGTGCCAGTAGCACCGAGACAGGCCTTTGGGGCTACACCTTC.

The chain links TRBV10-3 to TRBJ2-2; the match to TRBD2 covers 9 bases. CDR1 ENHRY and CDR2 SYGVKD come from the germline V gene. Losses at the gene ends were 3 bases for V and 6 bases for J; bases not matched to a gene: 11. The CDR3 spans 17 residues. This CDR3 is CAISDWGGRVSAGELFF. The CDR3 DNA reads TGTGCCATCAGTGATTGGGGCGGGAGGGTCTCGGCCGGGGAGCTGTTTTTT.

This chain links TRBV5-1 with TRBJ2-6; 10 nucleotides align to TRBD1. The length of the CDR3 is 19 residues. After removal of 4 bases from V and 0 bases from J, the junction contained 10 bases not matched to a gene. CDR1 SGHRS and CDR2 YFSETQ come from the germline V gene. The CDR3 nucleotides read TGCGCCAGCAGCCCAGCTCCGGGACAGGGGTACTCTGGGGCCAACGTCCTGACTTTC. It is translated as CASSPAPGQGYSGANVLTF.

The chain recombines TRBV18 with TRBJ1-6; D remains unclear. V was trimmed by 0 bases and J by 8 bases, leaving 17 bases between them. Germline V lookup: CDR1 KGHSH, CDR2 LQKENI. This CDR3 is built from 17 residues. The CDR3 region is CASSPPGILGGHSPLHF. Here the CDR3 DNA reads TGTGCCAGCTCACCACCCGGGATCCTGGGTGGGCATTCACCCCTCCACTTT. Based on the CDR3 plus reference TRBV18 and TRBJ1-6, the full variable domain is NAGVMQNPRHLVRRRGQEARLRCSPMKGHSHVYWYRQLPEEGLKFMVYLQKENIIDESGMPKERFSAEFPKEGPSILRIQQVVRGDSAAYFCASSPPGILGGHSPLHFGNGTRLTVT.

The chain uses TRBV18 and TRBJ1-5; 11 nucleotides match TRBD1. Germline V gives CDR1 KGHSH, CDR2 LQKENI. The CDR3 spans 15 residues. The V segment lost 5 bases and the J segment 7 bases; nucleotides outside the gene matches: 7. CDR3: CASSKDRGLGQPQHF. The CDR3 nucleotides read TGTGCCAGCTCAAAGGACAGGGGGCTCGGGCAGCCCCAGCATTTT.

This clone occurred a few times. The rearrangement joins TRBV6-1 to TRBJ2-7; perhaps TRBD2 as D (5 bases). CDR3 size: 13 residues. Looked up from germline, CDR1 is MNHNS and CDR2 is SASEGT. Trimming shortened V by 6 bases and J by 3 bases, and 12 bases separated the two germline ends. Here the CDR3 DNA reads TGTGCCAGCAGAGCCGGACTGGACTACGAGCAGTACTTC. Residues: CASRAGLDYEQYF.

The V gene is TRBV5-1, the J gene TRBJ2-5; maybe TRBD1 (6 bases). The V end lost 0 bases, the J end lost 2 bases, and 11 bases lay between the germline ends. The CDR3 runs to 15 residues. CDR1 is SGHRS and CDR2 is YFSETQ in the germline V gene. In DNA form, the CDR3 reads TGCGCCAGCAGCTTGGGGACAGTTAGGCAAGAGACCCAGTACTTC. Protein product: CASSLGTVRQETQYF.

This chain uses TRBV6-5 with TRBJ2-1; D is undetermined. Trimming cost V 3 bases and J 7 bases, with 10 bases left between them. CDR3 length: 13 amino acids. Germline V gene lookup returns CDR1 MNHEY and CDR2 SVGAGI. Here the CDR3 DNA reads TGTGCCAGCAGTTATAGCAACGGAAATGAGCAGTTCTTC. Its protein is CASSYSNGNEQFF.

The CDR3 reads CASSSRDTYNEQFF. The CDR3 DNA reads as TGTGCCAGCAGCTCCCGGGACACCTACAATGAGCAGTTCTTC. The chain links TRBV7-3 to TRBJ2-1, with TRBD1 as a possible D gene (6 bases). Germline V CDR1 and CDR2: SGHTA, FQGTGA. Between the trimmed V and J ends, which lost 4 bases and 2 bases, there was a span of 9 bases. CDR3 length: 14 amino acids.

J is TRBJ2-3 and V is TRBV6-5; 8 positions match TRBD2. CDR1 and CDR2 from the germline V gene are MNHEY and SVGAGI. The CDR3 length is 14 residues. V dropped 4 bases and J dropped 1; count of bases not matched to a gene: 1. CDR3 protein: CASSSTSGTDTQYF. In DNA, the CDR3 is TGTGCCAGCAGTTCGACTAGCGGCACAGATACGCAGTATTTT.

This clone has just one count. This chain joins TRBV18 and TRBJ2-5; 9 positions agree with TRBD1. The trim removed 0 bases at V and 1 base at J, leaving 9 bases unmatched. The germline V gene has CDR1 KGHSH and CDR2 LQKENI. There are 18 residues in the CDR3. The CDR3 DNA follows: TGTGCCAGCTCACCACCGCGGGGACAGGGTTTTTGCCAAGAGACCCAGTACTTC. Amino acids: CASSPPRGQGFCQETQYF.

The chain recombines TRBV7-9 with TRBJ2-7; the match to TRBD2 covers 7 bases. With 2 bases clipped from V and 0 bases from J, the junction kept 4 bases outside the gene matches. Germline lookup yields CDR1 SEHNR and CDR2 FQNEAQ (reference sequence). The CDR3 length is 15 residues. The CDR3 protein is CASSLPAGSSYEQYF. CDR3 DNA sequence: TGTGCCAGCAGCTTACCAGCGGGGAGCTCCTACGAGCAGTACTTC.

This clone was seen just once. The chain is built from TRBV18 and TRBJ2-2; D call uncertain. Germline loops: CDR1 KGHSH, CDR2 LQKENI. The CDR3 consists of 13 residues. The V end lost 0 bases, the J end lost 8 bases, and 7 bases lay between the germline ends. The CDR3, as DNA: TGTGCCAGCTCACCACCGTATCCGGGGGAGCTGTTTTTT. Translation: CASSPPYPGELFF.

The chain employs TRBV6-5 and TRBJ2-5, with D possibly being TRBD1 (6 bases). CDR3 length equals 16 residues. V was trimmed by 0 bases and J by 1 base, leaving 12 bases between them. The germline V gene encodes CDR1 MNHEY and CDR2 SVGAGI. The CDR3 DNA reads as TGTGCCAGCAGTTACTCGGGGCAGGGGAGCCAAGAGACCCAGTACTTC. It encodes CASSYSGQGSQETQYF.

Only a few counts were recorded for this clone. V gene TRBV28 combines with J gene TRBJ2-6, with 9 bases fitting TRBD1. There are 17 residues in the CDR3. The V gene's germline CDR1 is MDHEN and CDR2 SYDVKM. J lost 4 bases, V lost 5 bases, and 9 bases had no gene match. The CDR3 DNA reads TGTGCCAGCAGTGGGGGACAGGGTAAGGAAGGGGCCAACGTCCTGACTTTC. Translation: CASSGGQGKEGANVLTF. Based on the CDR3 plus reference TRBV28 and TRBJ2-6, the full variable domain is DVKVTQSSRYLVKRTGEKVFLECVQDMDHENMFWYRQDPGLGLRLIYFSYDVKMKEKGDIPEGYSVSREKKERFSLILESASTNQTSMYLCASSGGQGKEGANVLTFGAGSRLTVL.

The chain couples TRBV6-6 to TRBJ2-3, with 7 bases aligning to TRBD2. Germline CDR1 is MNHNY and CDR2 is SVGAGI (reference sequence). V lost 6 bases, J lost 0 bases, and 3 bases stayed unmatched. The CDR3 contains 14 residues. This CDR3 reads CASRNSGSTDTQYF. The CDR3 coding sequence is TGTGCCAGCAGAAATAGCGGGAGCACAGATACGCAGTATTTT.

This clone was seen only a few times. This chain joins TRBV30 and TRBJ1-5; 10 bases fit TRBD1. The CDR3 runs to 17 residues. Germline assignment: CDR1 GTSNPN and CDR2 SVGIG (reference sequence). The ends lost 2 bases at V and 0 bases at J; junction bases unmatched: 7. CDR3 region: CAWSPRTGGISNQPQHF. CDR3 coding DNA: TGTGCCTGGAGTCCTCGGACAGGGGGAATTAGCAATCAGCCCCAGCATTTT.

The V gene is TRBV7-2, the J gene TRBJ1-1; possibly TRBD1 for D (5 bases). The length of the CDR3 is 14 residues. Germline V CDR1 and CDR2: SGHTA, FQGNSA. V was clipped by 4 bases and J by 0 bases, with 9 bases between them. The CDR3 sequence is CASSSTAMNTEAFF. The DNA of the CDR3 is TGTGCCAGCAGCTCGACAGCCATGAACACTGAAGCTTTCTTT.

The J gene is TRBJ1-2, the V gene TRBV9, with TRBD1 matching 7 bases. J gave up 2 bases and V 4 bases, and 5 bases lay outside the gene matches. CDR1 and CDR2 (germline): SGDLS, YYNGEE. This CDR3 is built from 14 residues. CDR3 protein: CASSFMGQNYGYTF. DNA for the CDR3: TGTGCCAGCAGCTTTATGGGACAGAACTATGGCTACACCTTC.

This chain joins TRBV14 and TRBJ1-5; 9 positions agree with TRBD1. This CDR3 has 16 residues. In germline, CDR1 is SGHDN, CDR2 FVKESK. V shed 4 bases, J shed 0 bases, and the junction held 4 bases outside the gene matches. CDR3 region: CASSLRDRDSNQPQHF. Written as DNA, the CDR3 is TGTGCCAGCAGCCTCCGGGACAGGGATAGCAATCAGCCCCAGCATTTT.

In this sample, this clone turned up a few times. V usage is TRBV4-2 and J usage is TRBJ2-3; TRBD2 might be the D (5 bases). The V end was cut by 1 base, the J end by 0 bases, with 14 bases between. Per germline, CDR1 LGHNA and CDR2 YNFKEQ. The CDR3 spans 17 residues. CDR3 sequence: CASSQADLGGSTDTQYF. The CDR3 bases are TGTGCCAGCAGCCAAGCGGATCTAGGCGGGAGCACAGATACGCAGTATTTT.